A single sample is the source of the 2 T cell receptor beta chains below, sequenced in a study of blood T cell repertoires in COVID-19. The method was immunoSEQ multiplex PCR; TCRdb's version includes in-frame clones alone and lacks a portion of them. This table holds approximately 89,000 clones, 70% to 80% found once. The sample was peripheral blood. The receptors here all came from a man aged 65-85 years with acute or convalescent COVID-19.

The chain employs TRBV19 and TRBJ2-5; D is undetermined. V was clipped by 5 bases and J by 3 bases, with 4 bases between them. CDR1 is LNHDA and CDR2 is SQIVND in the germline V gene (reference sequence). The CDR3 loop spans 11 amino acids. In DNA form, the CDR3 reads TGTGCCAGTAGTTTCGAAGAGACCCAGTACTTC. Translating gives CASSFEETQYF. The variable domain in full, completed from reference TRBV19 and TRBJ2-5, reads DGGITQSPKYLFRKEGQNVTLSCEQNLNHDAMYWYRQDPGQGLRLIYYSQIVNDFQKGDIAEGYSVSREKKESFPLTVTSAQKNPTAFYLCASSFEETQYFGPGTRLLVL.

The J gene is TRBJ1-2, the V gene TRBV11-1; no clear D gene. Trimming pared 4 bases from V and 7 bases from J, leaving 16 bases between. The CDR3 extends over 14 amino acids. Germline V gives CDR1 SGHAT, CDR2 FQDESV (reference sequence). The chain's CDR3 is CASSWALEASGYTF. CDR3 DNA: TGTGCCAGCAGCTGGGCGCTGGAGGCAAGTGGCTACACCTTC.